This TCR beta chain stems from a study of blood T cell repertoires in COVID-19. As for the study in general: PBMCs, B-cell-depleted T cells, or T cells provided the cDNA or gDNA that made up the material.

TCRdb's table, derived via immunoSEQ multiplex PCR, lists solely in-frame clones and lacks some. The sample lists a few hundred thousand clones, around 88% occurring once. As concerns this clone: One end of the junction is discordant with germline, which a read error may explain.

The germline V gene encodes CDR1 SGHNT and CDR2 YENEEA. This CDR3 region has 14 residues. The rearrangement links TRBV11-3 to TRBJ2-3; maybe TRBD2 (5 bases). The sample was peripheral blood. The sequence was collected from a woman between 45 and 65 years old with acute or convalescent COVID-19. As DNA, the CDR3 is TGTGCCAGCAGCTCCCGGGGTAGCAAAGATACGCAGTATTTT. Its translation: CASSSRGSKDTQYF.